This TCR beta chain stems from a study of regulatory T cells in long-lasting Graves disease. Construction of TCR beta libraries relied on iRepertoire HTBI primers and on Arm-PCR targeting CDR3 regions. MiXCR, run by TCRdb on the multiplex PCR reads, gives a single entry per CDR3 protein. The profile shows 300,000 to 500,000 distinct CDR3 sequences, roughly 20% of them singletons. The time point denotes: persistent/refractory GD, antithyroid drugs over 5 years with positive TRAb. PBMC RNA was the source of the TCR library. Per germline, CDR1 SQVTM and CDR2 ANQGSEA. After removal of 2 bases from V and 6 bases from J, the junction contained 13 bases not matched to a gene. The CDR3 contains 15 residues.

This TCR came from a female donor with Graves disease. The chain employs TRBV29-1 and TRBJ2-7, with 7 bases identical to TRBD2. Sequencing was performed on peripheral blood mononuclear cells (PBMCs), taken when the disease was refractory, from a patient treated with antithyroid drugs. The CDR3 DNA follows: TGCAGCGTTGAACGGCCTAAATCGGGGGGTGGCGAGCAGTACTTC. It is translated as CSVERPKSGGGEQYF.